A few counts support the clone carrying this TCR beta chain. TCRdb used MiXCR to reprocess the RT-PCR reads, holding one entry per CDR3 protein. The sample contains about 780,000 distinct CDR3 sequences, approximately 17% of which appear only once. The sample originates from a study of response to subunit inactivated influenza vaccine. The ends lost 5 bases at V and 10 bases at J; junction bases unmatched: 10. CDR3 length equals 14 residues. Germline CDR1 reads SNHLY; CDR2 reads FYNNEI. The chain joins TRBV2 to TRBJ2-1, with 8 positions matching TRBD2. This sequence originates from a man aged 45-60 years who received an inactivated influenza vaccine. The source was PBMCs from blood, collected 4 to 6 days after vaccination. CDR3: CASSRVSGTGEQFF. The CDR3, as DNA: TGTGCCAGCAGTCGGGTTAGCGGGACGGGCGAGCAGTTCTTC.